These 13 T cell receptor beta chains share one sample of origin, sequenced in a study of shared clonotypes between healthy human individuals. TCRdb's table, derived via immunoSEQ multiplex PCR, lists solely in-frame clones and lacks some. The sample has over 850,000 clones; more than 75% are singletons. The sample comprised memory CD4+ T cells from PBMCs. The subset: CD45RA-negative fraction. These receptors were collected from a young man in good health. Some clones in this sample may be carry-over from other donors' samples.

The table lists this clone with a few counts. The V call is TRBV2, the J call TRBJ1-3, with D possibly TRBD1 on 5 matching bases. Germline V gene lookup returns CDR1 SNHLY and CDR2 FYNNEI. The ends were cut back, 4 bases at V and 0 bases at J, with 10 bases in the middle. The CDR3 is made up of 15 amino acids. CDR3 DNA sequence: TGTGCCAGCAGTGCCCAGGGCCTCTCTGGAAACACCATATATTTT. Amino acid sequence: CASSAQGLSGNTIYF.

This clone appeared a few times. The rearrangement links TRBV28 to TRBJ2-3; no definite D call. The CDR3 has 13 residues. Deletions cut 8 bases from V and 4 bases from J, with 13 bases between. CDR1 and CDR2 (germline): MDHEN, SYDVKM. The CDR3, as DNA: TGTGCCAGCCGACTGCCAGGCGCAGATACGCAGTATTTT. This gives the protein CASRLPGADTQYF.

The rearrangement links TRBV6-1 to TRBJ2-1; D call uncertain. Trimming removed 5 bases at V and 15 bases at J, with 14 bases between. This CDR3 spans 11 amino acids. Germline V lookup: CDR1 MNHNS, CDR2 SASEGT. Here the CDR3 DNA reads TGTGCCAGCAGTAGTACAAGTATCAGGTTCTTC. Translated, it gives CASSSTSIRFF.

This clone has only a few counts. The rearrangement uses TRBV2 and TRBJ2-7, with a weak D call TRBD2 (6 bases). Trimming took off 6 bases at V and 3 bases at J, with 9 bases between the two ends. Germline CDR1 and CDR2: SNHLY and FYNNEI. The CDR3 is 12 amino acids. CDR3 loop: CASRVSGYEQYF. Written as DNA, the CDR3 is TGTGCCAGCAGGGTTAGCGGCTACGAGCAGTACTTC.

The chain is built from TRBV29-1 and TRBJ2-7; D remains unclear. The CDR3 sequence is 14 residues long. The germline V and J ends were trimmed by 7 bases and 2 bases, with 18 bases remaining between them. Germline V CDR1 and CDR2: SQVTM, ANQGSEA. As DNA, the CDR3 is TGCAGCGCTGCGGATCCCGGGCATCCCTACGAGCAGTACTTC. Protein product: CSAADPGHPYEQYF.

This clone was counted between two and nine times. This rearrangement joins TRBV11-2 to TRBJ2-2; D call uncertain. The CDR3 consists of 14 residues. Germline V CDR1 and CDR2: SGHAT, FQNNGV. V was shortened by 5 bases and J by 1 base, with 8 bases between the two germline ends. The chain's CDR3 is CASSLSGNTGELFF. The CDR3, as DNA: TGTGCCAGCAGCCTATCGGGGAACACCGGGGAGCTGTTTTTT.

The chain uses TRBV7-3 and TRBJ2-5; D might be TRBD1 (5 bases). This CDR3 region has 13 residues. Trimming left V 4 bases short and J 4 bases short, with 10 bases between. Germline loops: CDR1 SGHTA, CDR2 FQGTGA. CDR3: CASSSSGSETQYF. CDR3 DNA sequence: TGTGCCAGCAGCTCCTCAGGGTCAGAGACCCAGTACTTC.

This sequence joins TRBV5-1 and TRBJ2-3; D is perhaps TRBD1 (5 bases). Germline CDR1 reads SGHRS; CDR2 reads YFSETQ. Trimming removed 4 bases from V and 2 bases from J, with 14 bases in between. The CDR3 is 15 residues long. Written as DNA, the CDR3 is TGCGCCAGCAGCCCGGCCAACAGGCTCACAGATACGCAGTATTTT. Translation gives CASSPANRLTDTQYF. The full variable domain, completed using reference TRBV5-1 and TRBJ2-3, is KAGVTQTPRYLIKTRGQQVTLSCSPISGHRSVSWYQQTPGQGLQFLFEYFSETQRNKGNFPGRFSGRQFSNSRSEMNVSTLELGDSALYLCASSPANRLTDTQYFGPGTRLTVL.

This clone was picked up a small number of times. The genes are TRBV29-1 and TRBJ2-3, with a tentative D call TRBD2 (5 bases). The CDR3 extends over 19 amino acids. Germline-derived CDR1 and CDR2 are SQVTM and ANQGSEA. The ends were cut back, 3 bases at V and 4 bases at J, with 29 bases in the middle. Written as DNA, the CDR3 is TGCAGCGTTGATCCCCTGGCATCAGGCGGGTGGGCCGGAGCAGATACGCAGTATTTT. As protein: CSVDPLASGGWAGADTQYF.

The chain links TRBV27 to TRBJ2-1, with D possibly matching TRBD2 (5 bases). Trimming removed 2 bases at V and 4 bases at J, with 12 bases between. From germline, CDR1 is MNHEY and CDR2 SMNVEV (reference sequence). This CDR3 has 15 amino acids. CDR3 in amino acids: CASSLRLAYYNEQFF. The CDR3 bases are TGTGCCAGCAGTTTACGGCTAGCCTATTACAATGAGCAGTTCTTC.

This chain joins TRBV7-2 and TRBJ2-1; 11 bases agree with TRBD2. Trimming at V came to 5 bases and at J to 9 bases, leaving 9 bases not matched to a gene. The V gene's germline CDR1 is SGHTA and CDR2 FQGNSA. This CDR3 is 15 amino acids long. The CDR3 is CASSPLAGVLSEQFF. The CDR3 DNA reads TGTGCCAGCAGCCCACTAGCGGGAGTCCTGAGTGAGCAGTTCTTC. Full variable domain (remainder filled in from reference TRBV7-2 and TRBJ2-1): GAGVSQSPSNKVTEKGKDVELRCDPISGHTALYWYRQSLGQGLEFLIYFQGNSAPDKSGLPSDRFSAERTGGSVSTLTIQRTQQEDSAVYLCASSPLAGVLSEQFFGPGTRLTVL.

The rearrangement joins TRBV4-2 to TRBJ2-3, with 13 bases identical to TRBD2. V lost 1 base to trimming and J lost 5 bases; unmatched junction nucleotides: 6. This CDR3 contains 17 residues. The germline gives CDR1 LGHNA, CDR2 YNFKEQ. The CDR3 DNA reads TGTGCCAGCAGCCAAGGTACACTAGCGGGAGGGGGAGATACGCAGTATTTT. Amino acid sequence: CASSQGTLAGGGDTQYF.

This sequence joins TRBV14 and TRBJ2-1; 10 bases map to TRBD2. Trimming cost V 3 bases and J 3 bases; bases outside gene matches: 14. The CDR3 has 19 amino acids. Germline CDR1 is SGHDN and CDR2 is FVKESK. The CDR3 loop is CASSQLAGVSLPNYNEQFF. The CDR3 DNA sequence: TGTGCCAGCAGCCAGCTAGCGGGAGTCTCATTACCCAACTACAATGAGCAGTTCTTC.